The sequence of this T cell receptor (beta chain) was determined in a study of blood T cell repertoires in COVID-19 (TCRdb year 2020). General notes on the study: Samples from collaborators originated in the United States, Italy and Spain and spanned both the acute and convalescent phases of COVID-19. Deeply sampled blood TCRbeta repertoires from subjects exposed to, actively infected with, or recovered from COVID-19 were included in the dataset. The repertoires were released in a freely available public database intended as a resource for research on the immune response to SARS-CoV-2. Sample metadata almost always included a de-identified subject ID, COVID-19 status, age in years and sex. The prospective study material was composed of cDNA or gDNA derived from T cells, B-cell-depleted T cells, or PBMCs. Where available, HLA class I and class II types were taken from metadata supplied by the sample provider and were not determined by assay-based typing. The samples were drawn from two sources: the first 160 participants of the ongoing ImmuneRACE study, and 1,000 to 1,500 subjects contributed by 6 global collaborators.

Beyond this particular receptor, the publication reports: The quantity of clinical and demographic metadata differed by source and by participant and was supplied without curation.

From its cysteine to its phenylalanine, the CDR3 spans 20 amino acids. The retained sequence is limited to the CDR3, 60 bases, with the frame set at the first base. The germline V gene (reference sequence) provides CDR1 SGHKS and CDR2 YYEKEE. Trimming at the junction amounts to 3 bases on V and 4 bases on J, and the germline ends lie 29 bases apart. TCRbeta CDR3 regions were amplified from genomic DNA by means of the immunoSEQ Assay, a bias-controlled multiplex PCR. In the source study's methods: Nucleated cell counts per sample were estimated from amplification of reference gene primers within the assay. To quantify the absolute abundance of each unique TCRbeta CDR3 rearrangement, sequence reads were collapsed and filtered. For each sample, productive Simpson clonality was calculated by taking the square root of Simpson's diversity index across productive rearrangements. TCRdb re-hosts the immuneACCESS table, in-frame sequences only. Its copies lack some clones; in the studies checked, an unresolved V gene accounts for under half of them, and the cause for the rest is not known. The DNA was the basis for D and trimming; V, J and clone size are from that table. This sample has 150,000 to 200,000 clones in its table, and about 85% of those were observed once. Of the sample, around 6.5% is held by the ten largest clones.

Each collaborating institution followed its own protocols to collect whole blood in K2EDTA tubes. For TCRbeta analysis, collaborators shipped samples as frozen whole blood, isolated PBMCs, or DNA extracted from either of those sample types. Note on this clone: Its binding antigen is unknown. One base away there is no much larger clone; base qualities are not given.

This receptor chain uses TRBV5-5 and TRBJ1-5; the D gene is perhaps TRBD1, on 6 matching bases. The clonotype originates from a woman older than 75 in a cohort sampled during active or convalescent COVID-19. Material: peripheral blood. The CDR3 protein: CASSSEPPGTTTERNQPQHF. Read as DNA, the sequence is TGTGCCAGCAGCTCAGAACCCCCCGGGACAACAACCGAGCGGAATCAGCCCCAGCATTTT. Full variable domain (CDR3 extended with the reference TRBV5-5 and TRBJ1-5 proteins): DAGVTQSPTHLIKTRGQQVTLRCSPISGHKSVSWYQQVLGQGPQFIFQYYEKEERGRGNFPDRFSARQFPNYSSELNVNALLLGDSALYLCASSSEPPGTTTERNQPQHFGDGTRLSIL.